The 3 T cell receptor beta chains in this list originate from one sample, sequenced in a study of blood T cell repertoires in COVID-19 (dated by TCRdb to 2018 to 2021). Library construction relied on the immunoSEQ multiplex PCR assay. TCRdb limited this immuneACCESS table to in-frame rearrangements with V and J called. A share of clones is missing; checked studies link under half to unresolved V genes, and the rest is unexplained. This sample is represented by around 54,000 clones; 78% of them were singletons. The top ten constitute roughly 6% of the sample. Material for sequencing was PBMCs or T cells enriched from blood (not recorded which). These receptors all stem from a woman between 45 and 65 years old with acute COVID-19.

The genes are TRBV28 and TRBJ2-1; 8 bases agree with TRBD2. Germline CDR1 and CDR2: MDHEN and SYDVKM. V trimming: 3 bases; J trimming: 8 bases; junction bases outside the gene matches: 6. CDR3 length: 14 amino acids. CDR3 protein: CASSFLSGGHEQFF. The CDR3 nucleotides are TGTGCCAGCAGTTTCCTCAGCGGGGGCCATGAGCAGTTCTTC.

The chain recombines TRBV2 with TRBJ1-5, with TRBD1 identical over 9 bases. Trimming took 4 bases from V and 4 from J; bases not matched to a gene: 5. The CDR3 loop spans 15 amino acids. Per germline, CDR1 SNHLY and CDR2 FYNNEI. The CDR3 is CASSATGGLNQPQHF. The CDR3 DNA sequence: TGTGCCAGCAGTGCGACAGGGGGATTGAATCAGCCCCAGCATTTT.

The chain joins TRBV7-2 to TRBJ1-6; TRBD1 is a possible D gene (6 bases). The CDR3 is made up of 15 amino acids. V was pared by 1 base and J by 11 bases, with 15 bases between. Germline V lookup: CDR1 SGHTA, CDR2 FQGNSA. CDR3 sequence reads: CASSLDHRVETPLHF. Here the CDR3 DNA reads TGTGCCAGCAGCTTAGATCACAGGGTGGAGACACCCCTCCACTTT.